This T cell receptor (beta chain) was captured by sequencing in a study of blood T cell repertoires in COVID-19. Study background: COVID-19 samples, acute and convalescent, were from the United States, Italy and Spain.

In the original workflow: Estimated nucleated cell counts came from reference gene primer amplification. Produced via immunoSEQ multiplex PCR; TCRdb's table is partial and in-frame only. V and J calls and clone size are as listed in that table; D and trimming were resolved from the DNA. Found here are fewer than 300,000 clones, roughly 87% of them singletons; the top ten hold over 8%. Germline V gene data show CDR1 as SGHAT and CDR2 as FQDESV (reference sequence). J gave up 5 bases and V 1 base, and 4 bases lay outside the gene matches. This CDR3 is built from 14 residues. The chain employs TRBV11-1 and TRBJ2-5, with 7 bases that match TRBD2. The TCR originated in a man aged 18 to 30 with active or convalescent COVID-19. What was sequenced was peripheral blood. The CDR3 spells CASSLGLARETQYF. The DNA for the CDR3 is TGTGCCAGCAGCTTAGGACTAGCACGCGAGACCCAGTACTTC.